A single TCR beta chain is shown here with its context. The data were taken from a study of blood T cells in healthy people across ages. CDR1 is SGHVS, CDR2 FNYEAQ, per germline. This CDR3 contains 16 residues. V lost 5 bases, J lost 1 base, and 8 bases stayed unmatched. A J-beta primer mix and a sample-barcoded 5' primer were used in a second PCR of about 7 to 12 cycles. Each sample yielded at least 2.5 million CDR3-containing paired-end reads. TCRdb analysed the 5' RACE reads with MiXCR anew, one entry per CDR3 protein. The table has hundreds of thousands of distinct CDR3 sequences, around 68% seen once.

This sequence originates from a man aged 30 to 39 in good health. Sequenced: blood. This chain uses TRBV7-6 with TRBJ2-3; TRBD2 matches 8 bases. In DNA form, the CDR3 reads TGTGCCAGCAGCCTCCGGGGAGCGGGGGGCACAGATACGCAGTATTTT. As protein: CASSLRGAGGTDTQYF.